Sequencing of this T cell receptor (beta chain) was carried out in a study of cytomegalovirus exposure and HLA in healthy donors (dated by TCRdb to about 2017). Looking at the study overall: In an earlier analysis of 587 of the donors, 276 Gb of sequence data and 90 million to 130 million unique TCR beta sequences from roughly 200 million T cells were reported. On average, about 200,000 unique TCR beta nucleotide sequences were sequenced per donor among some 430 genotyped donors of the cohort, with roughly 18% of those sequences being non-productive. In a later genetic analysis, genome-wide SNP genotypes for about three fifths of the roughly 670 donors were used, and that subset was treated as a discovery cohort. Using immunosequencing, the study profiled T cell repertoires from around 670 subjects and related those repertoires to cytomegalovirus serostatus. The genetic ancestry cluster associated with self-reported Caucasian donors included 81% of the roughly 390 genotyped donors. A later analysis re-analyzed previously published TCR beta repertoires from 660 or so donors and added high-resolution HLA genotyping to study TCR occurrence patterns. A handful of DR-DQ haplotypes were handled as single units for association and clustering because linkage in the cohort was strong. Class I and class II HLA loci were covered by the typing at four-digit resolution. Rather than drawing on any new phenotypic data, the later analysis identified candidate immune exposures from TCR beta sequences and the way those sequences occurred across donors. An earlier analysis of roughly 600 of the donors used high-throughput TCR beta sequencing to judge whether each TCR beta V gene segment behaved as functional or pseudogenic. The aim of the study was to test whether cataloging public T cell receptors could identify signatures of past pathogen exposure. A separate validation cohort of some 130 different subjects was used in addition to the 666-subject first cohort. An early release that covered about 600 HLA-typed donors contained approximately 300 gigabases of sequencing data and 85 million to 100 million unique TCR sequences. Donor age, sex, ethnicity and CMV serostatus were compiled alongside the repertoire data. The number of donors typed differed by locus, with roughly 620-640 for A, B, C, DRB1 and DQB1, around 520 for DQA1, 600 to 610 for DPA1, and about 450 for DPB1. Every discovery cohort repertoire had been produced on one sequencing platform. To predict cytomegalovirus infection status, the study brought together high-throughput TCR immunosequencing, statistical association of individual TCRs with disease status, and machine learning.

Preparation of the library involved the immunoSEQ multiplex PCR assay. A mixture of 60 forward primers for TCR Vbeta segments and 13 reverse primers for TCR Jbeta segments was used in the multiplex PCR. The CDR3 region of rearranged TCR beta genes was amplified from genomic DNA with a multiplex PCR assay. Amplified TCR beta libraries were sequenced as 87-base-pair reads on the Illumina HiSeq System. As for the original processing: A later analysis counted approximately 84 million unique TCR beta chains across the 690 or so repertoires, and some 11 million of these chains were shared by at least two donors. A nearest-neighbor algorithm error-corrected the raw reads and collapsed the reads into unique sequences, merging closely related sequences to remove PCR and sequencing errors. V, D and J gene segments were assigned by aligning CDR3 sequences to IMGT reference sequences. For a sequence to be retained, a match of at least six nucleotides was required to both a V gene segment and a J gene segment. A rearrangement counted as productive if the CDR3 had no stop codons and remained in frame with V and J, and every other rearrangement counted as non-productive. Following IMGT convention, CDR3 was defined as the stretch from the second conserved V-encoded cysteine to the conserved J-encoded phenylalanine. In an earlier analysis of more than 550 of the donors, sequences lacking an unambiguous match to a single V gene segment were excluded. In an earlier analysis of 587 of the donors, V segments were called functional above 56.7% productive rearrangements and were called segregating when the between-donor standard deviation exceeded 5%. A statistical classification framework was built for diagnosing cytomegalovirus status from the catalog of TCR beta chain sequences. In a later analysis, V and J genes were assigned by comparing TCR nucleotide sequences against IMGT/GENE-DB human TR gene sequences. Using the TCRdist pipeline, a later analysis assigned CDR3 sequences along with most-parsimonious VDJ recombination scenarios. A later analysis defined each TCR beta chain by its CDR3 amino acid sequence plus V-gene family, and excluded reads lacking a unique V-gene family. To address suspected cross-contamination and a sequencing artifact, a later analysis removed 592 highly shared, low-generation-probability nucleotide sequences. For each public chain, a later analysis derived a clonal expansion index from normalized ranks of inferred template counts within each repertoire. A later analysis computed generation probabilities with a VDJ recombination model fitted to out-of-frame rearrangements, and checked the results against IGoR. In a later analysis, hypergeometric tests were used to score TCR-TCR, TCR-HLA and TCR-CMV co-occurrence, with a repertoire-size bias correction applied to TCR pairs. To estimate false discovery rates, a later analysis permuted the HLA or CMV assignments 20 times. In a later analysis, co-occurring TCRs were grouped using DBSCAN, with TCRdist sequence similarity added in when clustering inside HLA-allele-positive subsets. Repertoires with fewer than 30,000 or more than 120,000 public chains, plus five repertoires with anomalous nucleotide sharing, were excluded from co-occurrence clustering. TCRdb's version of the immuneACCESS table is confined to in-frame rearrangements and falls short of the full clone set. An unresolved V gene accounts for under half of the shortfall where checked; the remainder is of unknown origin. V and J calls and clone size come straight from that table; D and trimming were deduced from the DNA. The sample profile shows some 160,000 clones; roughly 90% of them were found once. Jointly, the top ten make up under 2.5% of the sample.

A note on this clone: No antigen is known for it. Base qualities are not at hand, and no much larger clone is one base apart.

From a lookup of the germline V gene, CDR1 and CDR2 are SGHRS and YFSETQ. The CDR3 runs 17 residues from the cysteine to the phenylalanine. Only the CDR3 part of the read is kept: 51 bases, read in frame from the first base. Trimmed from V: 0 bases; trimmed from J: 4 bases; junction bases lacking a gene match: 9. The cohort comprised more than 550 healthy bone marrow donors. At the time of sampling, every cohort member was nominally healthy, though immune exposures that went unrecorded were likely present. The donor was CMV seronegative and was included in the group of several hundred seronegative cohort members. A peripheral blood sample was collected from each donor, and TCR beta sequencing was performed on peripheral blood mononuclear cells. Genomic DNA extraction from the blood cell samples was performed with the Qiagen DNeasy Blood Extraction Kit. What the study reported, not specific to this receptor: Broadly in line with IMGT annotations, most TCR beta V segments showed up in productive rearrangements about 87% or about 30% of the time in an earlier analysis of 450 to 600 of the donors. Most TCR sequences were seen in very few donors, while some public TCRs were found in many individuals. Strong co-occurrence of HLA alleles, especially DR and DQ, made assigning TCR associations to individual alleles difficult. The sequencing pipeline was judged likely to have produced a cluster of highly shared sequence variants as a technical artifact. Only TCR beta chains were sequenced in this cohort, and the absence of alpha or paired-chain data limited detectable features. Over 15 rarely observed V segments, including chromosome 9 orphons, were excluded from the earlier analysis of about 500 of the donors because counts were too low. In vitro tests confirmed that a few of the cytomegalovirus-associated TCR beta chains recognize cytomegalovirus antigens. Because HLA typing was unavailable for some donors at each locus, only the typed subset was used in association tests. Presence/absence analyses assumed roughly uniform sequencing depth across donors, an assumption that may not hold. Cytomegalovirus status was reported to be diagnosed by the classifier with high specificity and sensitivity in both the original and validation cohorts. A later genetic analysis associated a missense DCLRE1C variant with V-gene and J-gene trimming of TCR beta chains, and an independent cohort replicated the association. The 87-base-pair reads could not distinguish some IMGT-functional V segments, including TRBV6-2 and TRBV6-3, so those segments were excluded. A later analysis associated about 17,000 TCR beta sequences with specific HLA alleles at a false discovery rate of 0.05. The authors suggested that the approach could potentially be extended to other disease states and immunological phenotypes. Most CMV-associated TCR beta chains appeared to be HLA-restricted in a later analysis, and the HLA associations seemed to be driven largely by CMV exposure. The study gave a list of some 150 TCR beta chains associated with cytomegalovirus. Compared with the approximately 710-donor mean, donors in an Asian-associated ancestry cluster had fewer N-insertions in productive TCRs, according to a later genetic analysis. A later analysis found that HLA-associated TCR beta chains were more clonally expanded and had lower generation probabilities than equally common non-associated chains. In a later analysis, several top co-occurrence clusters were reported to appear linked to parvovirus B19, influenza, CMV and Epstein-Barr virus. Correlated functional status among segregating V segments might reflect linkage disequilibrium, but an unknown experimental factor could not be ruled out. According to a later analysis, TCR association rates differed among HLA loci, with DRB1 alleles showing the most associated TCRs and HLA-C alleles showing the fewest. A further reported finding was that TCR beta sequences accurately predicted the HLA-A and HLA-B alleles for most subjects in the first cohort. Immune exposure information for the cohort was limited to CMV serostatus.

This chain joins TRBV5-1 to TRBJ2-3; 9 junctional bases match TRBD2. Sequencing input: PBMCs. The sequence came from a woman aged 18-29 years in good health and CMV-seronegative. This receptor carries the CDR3 CASSLVIRGRAPDTQYF. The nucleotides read TGCGCCAGCAGCTTGGTGATTCGCGGGAGGGCCCCAGATACGCAGTATTTT.